This T cell receptor beta chain derives from a study of T-cell reconstitution after alpha-beta-depleted transplantation in children. This clonotype was detected only a few times. Molecular barcoding with unique molecular identifiers was used for the TCRbeta library. TCRdb reprocessed the PCR reads via MiXCR and lists one record per CDR3 protein. This table has about 500,000 distinct CDR3 sequences, approximately 30% appearing once. The CDR3 is 14 residues long. Trimming took 6 bases from V and 5 from J; bases not matched to a gene: 7. Germline CDR1 SGHVS, CDR2 FQNEAQ. This sequence was found in a human donor who donated a stem cell graft to a child with aplastic anemia. Specimen: PBMCs from the stem cell graft donor, collected from the stem cell graft. The chain joins TRBV7-8 to TRBJ2-5; 9 positions agree with TRBD2. In DNA, the CDR3 is TGTGCCAGCAGACGCGGGAGGGCCGGGGAGACCCAGTACTTC. Translated: CASRRGRAGETQYF.